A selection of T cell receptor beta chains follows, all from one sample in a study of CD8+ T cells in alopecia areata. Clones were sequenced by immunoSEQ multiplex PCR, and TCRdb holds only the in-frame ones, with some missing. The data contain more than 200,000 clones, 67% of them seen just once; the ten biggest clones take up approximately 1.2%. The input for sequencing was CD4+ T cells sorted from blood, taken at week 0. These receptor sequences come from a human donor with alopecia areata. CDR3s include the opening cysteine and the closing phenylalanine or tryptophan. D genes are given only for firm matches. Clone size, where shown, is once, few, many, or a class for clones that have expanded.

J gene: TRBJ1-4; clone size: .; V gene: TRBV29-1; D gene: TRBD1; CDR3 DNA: TGCAGCGTTCGCGACAGGGGGCGCAGGGAAAAACTGTTTTTT; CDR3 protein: CSVRDRGRREKLFF
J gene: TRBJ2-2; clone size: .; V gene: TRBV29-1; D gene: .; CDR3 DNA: TGCAGCGTTCCCCGCTCGGGCACCGGGGAGCTGTTTTTT; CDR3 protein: CSVPRSGTGELFF
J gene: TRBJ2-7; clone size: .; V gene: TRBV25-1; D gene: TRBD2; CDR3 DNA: TGTGCCAGCAACCCGGGACTAGCGGGGGGATACGAGCAGTACTTC; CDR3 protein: CASNPGLAGGYEQYF
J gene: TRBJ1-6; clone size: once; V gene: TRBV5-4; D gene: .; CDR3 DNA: TGTGCCAGCAGCCTCAACTTCAGGGATTCACCCCTCCACTTT; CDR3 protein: CASSLNFRDSPLHF
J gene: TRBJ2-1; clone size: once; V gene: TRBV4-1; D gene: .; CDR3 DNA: TGCGCCAGCAGCCAACTGGGAATTAACTTTTACAATGAGCAGTTCTTC; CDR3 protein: CASSQLGINFYNEQFF
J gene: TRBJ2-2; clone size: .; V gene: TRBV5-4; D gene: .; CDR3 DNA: TGTGCCAGCAGCCCGATCACCGGGGAGCTGTTTTTT; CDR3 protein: CASSPITGELFF
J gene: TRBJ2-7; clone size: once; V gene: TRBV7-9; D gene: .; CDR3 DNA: TGTGCCAGCAGCCTCCCGGACGGAGGTACTTACGAGCAGTACTTC; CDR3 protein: CASSLPDGGTYEQYF
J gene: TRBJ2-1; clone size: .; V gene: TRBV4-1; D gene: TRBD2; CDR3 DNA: TGCGCCAGCAGCCAAGTAGGGAGGGGACGCAATGAGCAGTTCTTC; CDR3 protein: CASSQVGRGRNEQFF
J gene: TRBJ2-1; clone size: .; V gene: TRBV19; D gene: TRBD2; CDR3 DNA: TGTGCCAGTAGTATATGGCGGGGGGGCCTCTACAATGAGCAGTTCTTC; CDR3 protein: CASSIWRGGLYNEQFF
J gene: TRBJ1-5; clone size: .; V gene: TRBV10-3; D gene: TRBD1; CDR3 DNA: TGTGCCATCAGTGATAGGACAGGCGGTAGCAATCAGCCCCAGCATTTT; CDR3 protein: CAISDRTGGSNQPQHF
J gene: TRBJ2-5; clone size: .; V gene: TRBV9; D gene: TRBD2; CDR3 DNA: TGTGCCAGCAGCGTGGCTAGCGGGGGGGTTCCCCAGTACTTC; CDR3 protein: CASSVASGGVPQYF
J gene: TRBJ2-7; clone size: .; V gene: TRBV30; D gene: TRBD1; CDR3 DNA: TGTGCCTGGGGGGACAGGGGGCAACCCCACGAGCAGTACTTC; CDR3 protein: CAWGDRGQPHEQYF
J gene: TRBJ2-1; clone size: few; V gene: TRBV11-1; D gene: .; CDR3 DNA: TGTGCCAGCAGCTTATTTCTGCGGCAGTTCTTC; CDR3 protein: CASSLFLRQFF
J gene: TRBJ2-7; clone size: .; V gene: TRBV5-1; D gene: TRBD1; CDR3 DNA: TGCGCCAGCAGCACGACAGGGGCCGAGCAGTACTTC; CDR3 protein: CASSTTGAEQYF
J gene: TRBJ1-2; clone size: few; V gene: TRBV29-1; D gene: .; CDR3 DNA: TGCAGCGTGCACAGACCGACAGGTTGGGATGGCTACACCTTC; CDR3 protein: CSVHRPTGWDGYTF
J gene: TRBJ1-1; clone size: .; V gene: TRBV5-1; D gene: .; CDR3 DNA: TGCGCCAGCAGCTCCACGGGCGGAACTGAAGCTTTCTTT; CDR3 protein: CASSSTGGTEAFF
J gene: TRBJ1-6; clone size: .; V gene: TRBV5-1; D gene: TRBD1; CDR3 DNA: TGCGCCAGCAGCCCCGACAGGGGCGCCGGAAATTCACCCCTCCACTTT; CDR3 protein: CASSPDRGAGNSPLHF
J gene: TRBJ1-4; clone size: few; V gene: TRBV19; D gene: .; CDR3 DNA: TGTGCCAGTATCCCTGGGGCAGGGGTACGTGAAAAACTGTTTTTT; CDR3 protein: CASIPGAGVREKLFF
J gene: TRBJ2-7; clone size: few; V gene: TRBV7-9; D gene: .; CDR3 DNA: TGTGCCAGCCTTGGACGGGACTACGAGCAGTACTTC; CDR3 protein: CASLGRDYEQYF
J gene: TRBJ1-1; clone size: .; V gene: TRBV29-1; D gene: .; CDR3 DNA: TGCAGCGGTAACACCGGGACAATCGGGACTGAAGCTTTCTTT; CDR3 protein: CSGNTGTIGTEAFF
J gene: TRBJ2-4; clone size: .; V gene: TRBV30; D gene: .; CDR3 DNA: TGTGCCTGGAGTTTTTTTGTGGCCAAAAACATTCAGTACTTC; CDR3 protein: CAWSFFVAKNIQYF
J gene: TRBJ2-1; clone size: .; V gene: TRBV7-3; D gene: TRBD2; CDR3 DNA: TGTGCCAGCAGCCTCCCCGAAGCGGGGCACAAGCAGTTCTTC; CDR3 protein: CASSLPEAGHKQFF
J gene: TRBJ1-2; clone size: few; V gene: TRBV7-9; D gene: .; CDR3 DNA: TGTGCCAGCAGATGGACAGTGGGTGGCTACACCTTC; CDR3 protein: CASRWTVGGYTF
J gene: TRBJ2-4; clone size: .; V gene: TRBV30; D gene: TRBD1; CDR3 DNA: TGTGCCTGGAGTGTACGGGCAGGGGGAGCCAAAAACATTCAGTACTTC; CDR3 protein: CAWSVRAGGAKNIQYF
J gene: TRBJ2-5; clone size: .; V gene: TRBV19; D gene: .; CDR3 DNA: TGTGCCAGTAGTATAGGCGGGACCCAGTACTTC; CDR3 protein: CASSIGGTQYF
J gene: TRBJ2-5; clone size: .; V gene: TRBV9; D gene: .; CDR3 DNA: TGTGCCAGCAGCGTCGAAGCGTACCAAGAGACCCAGTACTTC; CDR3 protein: CASSVEAYQETQYF
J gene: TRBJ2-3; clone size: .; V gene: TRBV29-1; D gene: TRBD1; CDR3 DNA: TGCAGCGACCGACAGGGTCCAACGCAGTATTTT; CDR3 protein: CSDRQGPTQYF
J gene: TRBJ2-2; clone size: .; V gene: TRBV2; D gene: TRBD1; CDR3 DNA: TGTGCCAGCAGACAGGGGATTCGTAACACCGGGGAGCTGTTTTTT; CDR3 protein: CASRQGIRNTGELFF
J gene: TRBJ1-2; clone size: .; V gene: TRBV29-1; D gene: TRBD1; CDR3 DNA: TGCAGCGCCGAGGGGGACAGGGAAAACTATGGCTACACCTTC; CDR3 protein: CSAEGDRENYGYTF
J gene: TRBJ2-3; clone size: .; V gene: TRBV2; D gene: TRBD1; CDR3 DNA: TGTGCCAGCAGACAGGGGGCCGCAGATACGCAGTATTTT; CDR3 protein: CASRQGAADTQYF
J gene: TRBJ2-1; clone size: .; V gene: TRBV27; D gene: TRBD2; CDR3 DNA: TGTGCCAGCAGTCAACTAACGGCTCTAGCGGGGGTCAACAATGAGCAGTTCTTC; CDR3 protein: CASSQLTALAGVNNEQFF
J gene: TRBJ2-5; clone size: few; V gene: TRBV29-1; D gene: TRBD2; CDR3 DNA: TGCAGCGTAGCGGGGGTACTTGGAGAGACCCAGTACTTC; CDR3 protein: CSVAGVLGETQYF
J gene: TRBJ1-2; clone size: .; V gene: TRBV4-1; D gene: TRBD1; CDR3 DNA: TGCGCCAGCAGCCAAGGGACAGGGGACCTCTATGGCTACACCTTC; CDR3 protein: CASSQGTGDLYGYTF
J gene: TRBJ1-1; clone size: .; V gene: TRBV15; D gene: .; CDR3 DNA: TGTGCCACCAGCAATGGCGGGGGTGTTGAAGCTTTCTTT; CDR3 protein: CATSNGGGVEAFF
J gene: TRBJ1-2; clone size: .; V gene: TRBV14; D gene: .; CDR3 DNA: TGTGCCAGCAGCCAAGCCCCCGCGGGTGGCTACACCTTC; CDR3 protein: CASSQAPAGGYTF